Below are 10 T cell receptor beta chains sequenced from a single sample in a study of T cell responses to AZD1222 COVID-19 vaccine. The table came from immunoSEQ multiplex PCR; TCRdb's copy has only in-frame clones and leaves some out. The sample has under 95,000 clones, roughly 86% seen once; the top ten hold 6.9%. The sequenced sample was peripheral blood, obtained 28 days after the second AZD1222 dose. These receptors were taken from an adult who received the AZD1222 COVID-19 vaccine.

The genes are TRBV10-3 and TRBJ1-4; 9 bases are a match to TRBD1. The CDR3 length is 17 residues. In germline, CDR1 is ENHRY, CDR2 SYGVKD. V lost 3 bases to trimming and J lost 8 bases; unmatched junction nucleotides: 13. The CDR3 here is CAISDTGTGPIREKLFF. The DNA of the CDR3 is TGTGCCATCAGTGACACCGGGACAGGGCCGATCAGGGAAAAACTGTTTTTT.

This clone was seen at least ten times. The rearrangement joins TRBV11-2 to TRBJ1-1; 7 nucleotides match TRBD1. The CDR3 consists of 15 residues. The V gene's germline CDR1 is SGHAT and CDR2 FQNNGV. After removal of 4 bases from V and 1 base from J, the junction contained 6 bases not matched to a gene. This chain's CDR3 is CASSSKRTGNTEAFF. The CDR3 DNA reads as TGTGCCAGCAGCTCAAAACGGACAGGGAACACTGAAGCTTTCTTT.

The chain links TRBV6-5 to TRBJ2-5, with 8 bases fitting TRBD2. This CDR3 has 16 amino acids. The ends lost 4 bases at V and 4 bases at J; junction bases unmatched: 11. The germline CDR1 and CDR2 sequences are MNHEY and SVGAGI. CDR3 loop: CASSSPGAGGTETQYF. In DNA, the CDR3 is TGTGCCAGCAGTTCCCCAGGTGCGGGAGGTACAGAGACCCAGTACTTC.

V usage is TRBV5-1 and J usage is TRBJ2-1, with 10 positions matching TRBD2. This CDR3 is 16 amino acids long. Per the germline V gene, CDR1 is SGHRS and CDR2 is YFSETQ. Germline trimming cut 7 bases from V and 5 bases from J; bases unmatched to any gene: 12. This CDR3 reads CASSPLAGGPNNEQFF. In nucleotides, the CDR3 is TGCGCCAGCTCCCCGTTAGCGGGAGGACCTAACAATGAGCAGTTCTTC.

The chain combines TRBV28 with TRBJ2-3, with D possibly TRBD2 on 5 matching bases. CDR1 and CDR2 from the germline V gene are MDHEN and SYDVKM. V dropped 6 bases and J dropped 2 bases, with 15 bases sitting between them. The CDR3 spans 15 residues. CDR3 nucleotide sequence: TGTGCCAGCAGACCGCCGGAGGAGAACACAGATACGCAGTATTTT. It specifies CASRPPEENTDTQYF.

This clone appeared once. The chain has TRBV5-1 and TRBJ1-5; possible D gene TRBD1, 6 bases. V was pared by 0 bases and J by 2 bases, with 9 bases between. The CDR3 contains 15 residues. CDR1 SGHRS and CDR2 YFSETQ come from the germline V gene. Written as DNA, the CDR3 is TGCGCCAGCAGCTTGGGGGGGGCGGGCAATCAGCCCCAGCATTTT. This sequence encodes CASSLGGAGNQPQHF.

CDR3 DNA: TGTGCCACCAGCAGGACTGTCCGGGGCAATCAGCCCCAGCATTTT. Protein sequence: CATSRTVRGNQPQHF. The chain joins TRBV15 to TRBJ1-5; D call uncertain. The CDR3 totals 15 residues. Germline V gene lookup returns CDR1 LNHNV and CDR2 YYDKDF (reference sequence). V lost 3 bases and J 2 bases, leaving 11 bases between the germline ends.

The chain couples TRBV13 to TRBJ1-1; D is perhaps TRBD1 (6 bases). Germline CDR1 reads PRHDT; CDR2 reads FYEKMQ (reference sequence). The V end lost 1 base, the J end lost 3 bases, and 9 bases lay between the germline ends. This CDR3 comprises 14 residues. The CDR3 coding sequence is TGTGCCAGCAGCTTAGCGCAGGGGTACACTGAAGCTTTCTTT. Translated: CASSLAQGYTEAFF. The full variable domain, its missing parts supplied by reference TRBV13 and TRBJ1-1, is AAGVIQSPRHLIKEKRETATLKCYPIPRHDTVYWYQQGPGQDPQFLISFYEKMQSDKGSIPDRFSAQQFSDYHSELNMSSLELGDSALYFCASSLAQGYTEAFFGQGTRLTVV.

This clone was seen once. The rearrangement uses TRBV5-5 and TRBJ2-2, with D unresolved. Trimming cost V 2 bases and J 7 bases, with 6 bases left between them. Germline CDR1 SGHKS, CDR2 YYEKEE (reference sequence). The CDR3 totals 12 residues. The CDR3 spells CASSFSSGELFF. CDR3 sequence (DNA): TGTGCCAGCAGCTTCTCAAGCGGGGAGCTGTTTTTT.

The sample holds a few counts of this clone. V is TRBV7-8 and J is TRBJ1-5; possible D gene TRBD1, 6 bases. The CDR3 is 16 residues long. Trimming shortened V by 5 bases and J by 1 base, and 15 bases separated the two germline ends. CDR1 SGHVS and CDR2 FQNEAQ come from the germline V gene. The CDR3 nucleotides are TGTGCCAGCAGCAAATCCGGACAGTTAAGCAATCAGCCCCAGCATTTT. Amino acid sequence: CASSKSGQLSNQPQHF.